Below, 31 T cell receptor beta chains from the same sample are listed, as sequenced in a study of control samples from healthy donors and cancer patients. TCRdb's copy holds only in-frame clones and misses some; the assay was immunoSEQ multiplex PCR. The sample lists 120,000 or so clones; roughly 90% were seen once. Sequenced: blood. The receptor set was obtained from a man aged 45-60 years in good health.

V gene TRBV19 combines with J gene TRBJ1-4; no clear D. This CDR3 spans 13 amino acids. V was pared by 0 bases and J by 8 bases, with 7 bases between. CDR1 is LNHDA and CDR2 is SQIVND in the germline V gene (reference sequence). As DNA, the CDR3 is TGTGCCAGTAGTATAGAGACGGGGGAAAAACTGTTTTTT. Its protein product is CASSIETGEKLFF.

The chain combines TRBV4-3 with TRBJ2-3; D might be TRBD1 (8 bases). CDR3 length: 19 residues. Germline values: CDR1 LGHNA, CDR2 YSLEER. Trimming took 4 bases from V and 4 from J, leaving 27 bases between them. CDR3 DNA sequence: TGCGCCAGCAGCCCGGGGGGCAGGGGGCTCTTGTCAAGGTCAGATACGCAGTATTTT. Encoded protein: CASSPGGRGLLSRSDTQYF.

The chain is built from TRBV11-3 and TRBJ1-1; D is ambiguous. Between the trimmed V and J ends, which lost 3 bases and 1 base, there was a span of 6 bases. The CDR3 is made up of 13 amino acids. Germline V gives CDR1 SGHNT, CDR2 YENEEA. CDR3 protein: CASSFQGNTEAFF. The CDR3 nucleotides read TGTGCCAGCAGCTTTCAAGGGAACACTGAAGCTTTCTTT. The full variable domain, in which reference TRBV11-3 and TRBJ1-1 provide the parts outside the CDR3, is EAGVVQSPRYKIIEKKQPVAFWCNPISGHNTLYWYLQNLGQGPELLIRYENEEAVDDSQLPKDRFSAERLKGVDSTLKIQPAELGDSAVYLCASSFQGNTEAFFGQGTRLTVV.

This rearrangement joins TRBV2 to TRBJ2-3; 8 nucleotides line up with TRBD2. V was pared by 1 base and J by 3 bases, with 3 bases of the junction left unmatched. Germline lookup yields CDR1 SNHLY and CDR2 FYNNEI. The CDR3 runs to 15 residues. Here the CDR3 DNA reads TGTGCCAGCAGTGAAGGGACTAGCCGTACAGATACGCAGTATTTT. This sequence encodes CASSEGTSRTDTQYF.

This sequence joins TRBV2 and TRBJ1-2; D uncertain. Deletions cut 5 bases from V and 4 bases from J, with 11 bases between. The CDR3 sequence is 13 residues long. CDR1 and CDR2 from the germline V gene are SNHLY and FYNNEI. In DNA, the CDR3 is TGTGCCAGCAGTCCTCAAGATATCTATGGCTACACCTTC. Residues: CASSPQDIYGYTF.

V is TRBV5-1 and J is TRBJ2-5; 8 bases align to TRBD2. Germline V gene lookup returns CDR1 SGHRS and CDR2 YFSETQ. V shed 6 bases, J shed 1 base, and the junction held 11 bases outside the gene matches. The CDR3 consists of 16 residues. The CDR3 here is CASTGAGAPGQETQYF. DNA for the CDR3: TGCGCCAGCACTGGAGCGGGGGCCCCTGGCCAAGAGACCCAGTACTTC.

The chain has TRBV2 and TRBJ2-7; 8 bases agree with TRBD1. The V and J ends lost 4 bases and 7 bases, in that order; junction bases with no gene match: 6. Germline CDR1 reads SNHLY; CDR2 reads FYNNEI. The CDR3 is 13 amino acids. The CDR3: CASSVIRGQEQYF. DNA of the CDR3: TGTGCCAGCAGTGTAATCAGGGGGCAAGAGCAGTACTTC.

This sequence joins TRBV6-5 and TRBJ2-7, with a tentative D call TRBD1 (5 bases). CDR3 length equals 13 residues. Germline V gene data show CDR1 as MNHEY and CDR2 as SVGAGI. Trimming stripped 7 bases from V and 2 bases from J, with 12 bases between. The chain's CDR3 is CASTDILTYEQYF. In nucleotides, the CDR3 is TGTGCCAGCACGGACATCCTCACCTACGAGCAGTACTTC.

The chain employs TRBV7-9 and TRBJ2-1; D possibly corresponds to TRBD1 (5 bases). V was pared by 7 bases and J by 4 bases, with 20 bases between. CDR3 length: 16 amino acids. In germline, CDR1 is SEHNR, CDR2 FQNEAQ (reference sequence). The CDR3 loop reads CASNSAGSAGYNEQFF. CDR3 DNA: TGTGCCAGCAATTCTGCAGGGTCCGCAGGGTACAATGAGCAGTTCTTC.

Written as DNA, the CDR3 is TGTGCCAGCAGTGATGTCGGACAGGGAGGTGGCTACACCTTC. Amino acid sequence: CASSDVGQGGGYTF. The chain employs TRBV6-1 and TRBJ1-2; TRBD1 matches at 8 bases. V was pared by 3 bases and J by 7 bases, with 7 bases of the junction left unmatched. This CDR3 comprises 14 residues. Germline-derived CDR1 and CDR2 are MNHNS and SASEGT.

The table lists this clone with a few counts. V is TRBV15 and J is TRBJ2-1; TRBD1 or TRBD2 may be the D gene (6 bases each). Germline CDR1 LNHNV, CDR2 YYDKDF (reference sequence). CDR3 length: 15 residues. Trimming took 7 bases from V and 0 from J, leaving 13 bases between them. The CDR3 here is CATTRGGNSYNEQFF. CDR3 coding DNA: TGTGCCACCACGCGAGGGGGGAACTCCTACAATGAGCAGTTCTTC.

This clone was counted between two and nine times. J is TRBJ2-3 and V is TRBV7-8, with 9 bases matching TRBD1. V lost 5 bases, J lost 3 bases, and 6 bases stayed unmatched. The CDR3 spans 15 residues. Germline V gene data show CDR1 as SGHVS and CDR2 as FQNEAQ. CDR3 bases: TGTGCCAGCAGCGCGGACAGGGGTAGTACAGATACGCAGTATTTT. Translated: CASSADRGSTDTQYF.

CDR3 sequence (DNA): TGTGCCAGCAGCCAGAGGGGGCTAGCTTTCTTT. Protein sequence: CASSQRGLAFF. J is TRBJ1-1 and V is TRBV3-1 (or the pseudogene TRBV3-2), with TRBD1 identical over 7 bases. V lost 3 bases, J lost 10 bases, and 2 bases stayed unmatched. This CDR3 is built from 11 residues. Looked up from germline, CDR1 is LGHDT and CDR2 is YNNKEL (reference sequence).

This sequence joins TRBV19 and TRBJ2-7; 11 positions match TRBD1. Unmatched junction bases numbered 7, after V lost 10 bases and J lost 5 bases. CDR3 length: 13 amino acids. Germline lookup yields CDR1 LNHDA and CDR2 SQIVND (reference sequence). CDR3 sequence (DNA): TGTGCCATCCGGGACAGGGGGTCCAACGAGCAGTACTTC. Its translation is CAIRDRGSNEQYF.

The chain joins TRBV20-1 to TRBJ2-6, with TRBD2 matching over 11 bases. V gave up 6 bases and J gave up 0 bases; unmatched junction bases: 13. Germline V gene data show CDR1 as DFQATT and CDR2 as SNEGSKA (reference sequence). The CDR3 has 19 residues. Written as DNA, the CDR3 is TGCAGTGCCAGTAGCGGGGGGGCTATCGTCTTCTCTGGGGCCAACGTCCTGACTTTC. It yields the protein CSASSGGAIVFSGANVLTF.

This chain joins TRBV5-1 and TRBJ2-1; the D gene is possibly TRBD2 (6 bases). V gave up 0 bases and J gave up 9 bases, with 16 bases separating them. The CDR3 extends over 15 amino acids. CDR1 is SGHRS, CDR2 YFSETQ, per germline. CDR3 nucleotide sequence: TGCGCCAGCAGCTTGGCTCCGGGGGTGGCCCCTGAGCAGTTCTTC. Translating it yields CASSLAPGVAPEQFF.

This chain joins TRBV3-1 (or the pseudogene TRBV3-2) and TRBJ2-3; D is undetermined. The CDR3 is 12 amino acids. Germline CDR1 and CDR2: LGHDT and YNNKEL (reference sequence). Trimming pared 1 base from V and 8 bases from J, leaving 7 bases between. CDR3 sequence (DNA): TGTGCCAGCAGCCAAGGGCAGGCTACGCAGTATTTT. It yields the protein CASSQGQATQYF.

The CDR3 nucleotides are TGTGCCTTCCGGGACAGGGTGAACACTGAAGCTTTCTTT. Its translation is CAFRDRVNTEAFF. This chain joins TRBV30 and TRBJ1-1; 9 nucleotides align to TRBD1. There are 13 residues in the CDR3. The germline CDR1 and CDR2 sequences are GTSNPN and SVGIG (reference sequence). V lost 7 bases and J lost 0; bases outside the gene matches: 3.

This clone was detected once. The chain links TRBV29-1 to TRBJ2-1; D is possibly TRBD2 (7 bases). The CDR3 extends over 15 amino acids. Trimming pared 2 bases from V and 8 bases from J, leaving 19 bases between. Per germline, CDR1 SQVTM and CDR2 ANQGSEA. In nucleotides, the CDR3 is TGCAGCGTTGAATACCCCGGGGGGCCGGGCTATGAGCAGTTCTTC. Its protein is CSVEYPGGPGYEQFF.

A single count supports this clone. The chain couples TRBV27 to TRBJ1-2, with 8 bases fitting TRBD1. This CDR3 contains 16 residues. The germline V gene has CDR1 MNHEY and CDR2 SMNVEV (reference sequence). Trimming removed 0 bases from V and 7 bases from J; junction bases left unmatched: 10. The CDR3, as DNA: TGTGCCAGCAGTTTATCTCCAGCAGGGGGCGCGTCTGGCTACACCTTC. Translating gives CASSLSPAGGASGYTF.

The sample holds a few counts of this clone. Here the CDR3 reads CASSVGLRGSADTQYF. The CDR3 DNA reads as TGTGCCAGCAGCGTAGGGCTCAGGGGAAGCGCAGATACGCAGTATTTT. The V call is TRBV9, the J call TRBJ2-3; a possible D gene is TRBD1 (6 bases). The length of the CDR3 is 16 residues. V was pared by 0 bases and J by 4 bases, with 15 bases between. Germline values: CDR1 SGDLS, CDR2 YYNGEE.

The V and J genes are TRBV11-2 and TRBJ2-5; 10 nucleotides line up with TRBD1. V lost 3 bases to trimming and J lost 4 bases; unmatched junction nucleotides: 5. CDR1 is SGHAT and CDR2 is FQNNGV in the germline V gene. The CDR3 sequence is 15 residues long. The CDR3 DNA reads TGTGCCAGCAGCTTGACAGGGGGCGAGTCAGAGACCCAGTACTTC. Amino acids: CASSLTGGESETQYF.

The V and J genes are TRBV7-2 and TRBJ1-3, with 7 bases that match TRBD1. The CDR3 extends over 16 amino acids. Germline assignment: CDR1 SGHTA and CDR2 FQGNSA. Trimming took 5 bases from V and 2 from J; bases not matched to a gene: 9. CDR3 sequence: CASSHQTGLAGNTIYF. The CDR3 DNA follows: TGTGCCAGCAGCCACCAGACAGGGCTCGCTGGAAACACCATATATTTT.

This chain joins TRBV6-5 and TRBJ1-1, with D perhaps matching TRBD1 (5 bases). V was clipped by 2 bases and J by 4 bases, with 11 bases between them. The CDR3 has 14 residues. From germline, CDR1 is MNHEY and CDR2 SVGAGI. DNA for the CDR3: TGTGCCAGCAGTTACCTCAGGGCCTCCACTGAAGCTTTCTTT. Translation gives CASSYLRASTEAFF.

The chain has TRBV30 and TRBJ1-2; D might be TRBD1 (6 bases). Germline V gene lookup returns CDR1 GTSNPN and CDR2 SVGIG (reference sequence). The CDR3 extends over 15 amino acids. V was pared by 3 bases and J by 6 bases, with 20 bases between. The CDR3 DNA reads TGTGCCTGGAGAGGAAGGGGGGTAGGGATCAATGGCTACACCTTC. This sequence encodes CAWRGRGVGINGYTF.

The CDR3 nucleotides read TGTGCCACTTTGGACAGGGCTCACTCCTACGAGCAGTACTTC. Amino acids: CATLDRAHSYEQYF. The J gene is TRBJ2-7, the V gene TRBV2, with TRBD1 matching over 8 bases. The length of the CDR3 is 14 residues. V shed 10 bases and J 0 bases; nucleotides not matched to a gene: 8. Germline loops: CDR1 SNHLY, CDR2 FYNNEI.

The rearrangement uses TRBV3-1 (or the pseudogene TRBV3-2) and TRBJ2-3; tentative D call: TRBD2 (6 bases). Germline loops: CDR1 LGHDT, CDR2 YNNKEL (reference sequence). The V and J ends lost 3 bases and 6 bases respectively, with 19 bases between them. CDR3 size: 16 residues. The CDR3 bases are TGTGCCAGCAGCCACCAGCAGCGGGCCCCTGGGGATACGCAGTATTTT. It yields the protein CASSHQQRAPGDTQYF.

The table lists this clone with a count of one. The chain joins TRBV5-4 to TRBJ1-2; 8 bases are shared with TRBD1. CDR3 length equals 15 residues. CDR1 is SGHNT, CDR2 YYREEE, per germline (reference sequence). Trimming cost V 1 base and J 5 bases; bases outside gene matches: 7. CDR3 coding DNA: TGTGCCAGCAGCTTGTCCGGGACAGGCGATTATGGCTACACCTTC. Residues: CASSLSGTGDYGYTF.

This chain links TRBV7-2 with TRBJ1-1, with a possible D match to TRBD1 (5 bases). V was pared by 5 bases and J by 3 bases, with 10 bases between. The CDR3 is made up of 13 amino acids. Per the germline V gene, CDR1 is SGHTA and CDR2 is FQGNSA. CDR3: CASSTGPDTEAFF. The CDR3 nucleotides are TGTGCCAGCAGCACGGGACCCGACACTGAAGCTTTCTTT.

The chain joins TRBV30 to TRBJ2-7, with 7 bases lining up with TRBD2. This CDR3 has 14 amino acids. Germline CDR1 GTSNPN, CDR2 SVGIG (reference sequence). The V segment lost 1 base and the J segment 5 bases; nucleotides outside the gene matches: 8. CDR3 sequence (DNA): TGTGCCTGGAGTGACGGACGGGGGGTCCACGAGCAGTACTTC. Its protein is CAWSDGRGVHEQYF.

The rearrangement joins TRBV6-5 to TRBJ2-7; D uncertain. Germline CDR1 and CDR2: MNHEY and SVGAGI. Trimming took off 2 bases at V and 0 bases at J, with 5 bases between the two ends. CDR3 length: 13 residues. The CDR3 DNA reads TGTGCCAGCAGTTACGCGAGCTCCTACGAGCAGTACTTC. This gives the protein CASSYASSYEQYF.